This T cell receptor (beta chain) came from a study of shared clonotypes between healthy human individuals. As regards this clone: As yet, its antigen is unknown.

HIV-negative, healthy adults without recent acute infections or vaccinations were the donors. Regarding the study as a whole: The sharing of 4.5% to 5.5% of naive CD4 clonotypes was seen across a handful of donors. Non-shared clonotypes had lower generation probabilities than those shared by all four donors. Sampling included only blood; tissue repertoires likely differ.

Clones were read by immunoSEQ multiplex PCR, and TCRdb kept only the in-frame ones, dropping some. This table holds about 660,000 clones, about 74% found once. This TCR was sampled from a woman aged 25-40 years in good health. The sequenced material came from memory CD4+ T cells sorted from blood. This sample's subset: CD45RA-negative fraction.

DNA of the CDR3: TGTGCCAGCGTTATGAGGGATTGGTCTCGAAGTAGCAATCAGCCCCAGCATTTT. It specifies CASVMRDWSRSSNQPQHF. This chain uses TRBV28 with TRBJ1-5; D uncertain. Looked up from germline, CDR1 is MDHEN and CDR2 is SYDVKM. The V end was cut by 8 bases, the J end by 0 bases, with 23 bases between. CDR3 length: 18 residues.